The sequence of this T cell receptor (beta chain) was determined in a study of blood T cells in healthy people across ages. The CDR3 runs 12 residues. Germline CDR1 reads SQVTM; CDR2 reads ANQGSEA. Each donor was a healthy Caucasian individual from Russia, aged roughly 6 to 100. A minimum of 6 million PBMCs was isolated per sample. A second PCR, run for roughly 7 to 12 cycles, used a sample-barcoded 5' primer plus a J-beta primer mix. The authors tagged each cDNA molecule using a template-switch adaptor with 12 random nucleotides. Per-sample output comprised a minimum of 2.5 million paired-end reads containing CDR3. TCRdb redid the calling of the 5' RACE reads with MiXCR, one entry per CDR3 protein. The table includes 1.8 million or so distinct CDR3 sequences, roughly two fifths detected once.

The chain uses TRBV29-1 and TRBJ2-4, with unresolved D. The J call is uncertain, as TRBJ2-7 better fits the DNA end. Sequencing was carried out using blood. This receptor was obtained from a human donor in good health. Written as DNA, the CDR3 is TGCAGCGTGCAAAACTCCGTCGGCGAGCAGTACTTC. Residues: CSVQNSVGEQYF.